This is a list of T cell receptor beta chains from one sample in a study of cytomegalovirus exposure and HLA in healthy donors. Sequenced by immunoSEQ multiplex PCR; TCRdb stores in-frame clones only, minus some. This sample carries 150,000 to 200,000 clones, about 81% of them seen once, and the ten largest clones take about 1.8%. The sequencing sample was made of PBMCs. Every receptor here comes from a young man in good health and CMV-seronegative. The CDR3 runs from the conserved cysteine through the conserved F or W. Each record gives: V gene, D gene, J gene, clone size, CDR3 DNA, CDR3 protein. D genes are given only for firm matches. Clone size is not always given. Where it is, it says once, few, many or a class for expanded clones.

v_gene: TRBV4-1
d_gene: .
j_gene: TRBJ1-4
abundance: .
CDR3nt: TGCGCCAGCAGCCATCCAGGGGCGAATAATGAAAAACTGTTTTTT
CDR3aa: CASSHPGANNEKLFF

v_gene: TRBV6-5
d_gene: .
j_gene: TRBJ1-1
abundance: .
CDR3nt: TGTGCCAGCAGTTACTCGCGGCAGATGAACACTGAAGCTTTCTTT
CDR3aa: CASSYSRQMNTEAFF

v_gene: TRBV6-5
d_gene: TRBD1
j_gene: TRBJ1-1
abundance: .
CDR3nt: TGTGCCATTGGACAGGGCGGCATGAACACTGAAGCTTTCTTT
CDR3aa: CAIGQGGMNTEAFF

v_gene: TRBV27
d_gene: TRBD1
j_gene: TRBJ2-1
abundance: .
CDR3nt: TGTGCCACAACACGGACAGGGCCTTCCTACAATGAGCAGTTCTTC
CDR3aa: CATTRTGPSYNEQFF

v_gene: TRBV6-6
d_gene: .
j_gene: TRBJ2-4
abundance: .
CDR3nt: TGTGCCAGCGTCCAGGCCCTTACGGTAGCCAAAAACATTCAGTACTTC
CDR3aa: CASVQALTVAKNIQYF

v_gene: TRBV9
d_gene: .
j_gene: TRBJ2-2
abundance: .
CDR3nt: TGTGCCAGCAGCGTACCGACCGGGGAGCTGTTTTTT
CDR3aa: CASSVPTGELFF

v_gene: TRBV11-2
d_gene: .
j_gene: TRBJ2-2
abundance: .
CDR3nt: TGTGCCAGCAGCTCCAATGCTAGACTGAACACCGGGGAGCTGTTTTTT
CDR3aa: CASSSNARLNTGELFF

v_gene: TRBV4-3
d_gene: .
j_gene: TRBJ1-1
abundance: once
CDR3nt: TGCGCCAGCAGCCCCGGGGAAAGGTTTTACACTGAAGCTTTCTTT
CDR3aa: CASSPGERFYTEAFF

v_gene: TRBV4-2
d_gene: TRBD1
j_gene: TRBJ2-5
abundance: once
CDR3nt: TGTGCCAGCAGCCAAGATCGGCAGGGGGCGTTCGGTGAGACCCAGTACTTC
CDR3aa: CASSQDRQGAFGETQYF

v_gene: TRBV29-1
d_gene: TRBD1
j_gene: TRBJ2-7
abundance: few
CDR3nt: TGCAGCGTCGAACCCGGGACAGGGACCTACGAGCAGTACTTC
CDR3aa: CSVEPGTGTYEQYF

v_gene: TRBV7-9
d_gene: .
j_gene: TRBJ1-6
abundance: .
CDR3nt: TGTGCCAGCAGCTTTCATTGGAGTTCAGACGGATCACCCCTCCACTTT
CDR3aa: CASSFHWSSDGSPLHF

v_gene: TRBV5-1
d_gene: .
j_gene: TRBJ2-5
abundance: .
CDR3nt: TGCGCCAGCAGCTTGACGGCCAGGGTCCACGAGACCCAGTACTTC
CDR3aa: CASSLTARVHETQYF

v_gene: TRBV6-6
d_gene: .
j_gene: TRBJ2-7
abundance: once
CDR3nt: TGTGCCAGCAGTACCGGGACACGTTACTACGAGCAGTACTTC
CDR3aa: CASSTGTRYYEQYF

v_gene: TRBV30
d_gene: .
j_gene: TRBJ2-2
abundance: few
CDR3nt: TGTGCCTGGAGTCGTAGATTAGAAATAACCGGGGAGCTGTTTTTT
CDR3aa: CAWSRRLEITGELFF

v_gene: TRBV30
d_gene: TRBD1
j_gene: TRBJ2-7
abundance: .
CDR3nt: TGTGCCTGGAGTAGATACCGGGACAGGGGCTCCTACGAGCAGTACTTC
CDR3aa: CAWSRYRDRGSYEQYF

v_gene: TRBV19
d_gene: TRBD2
j_gene: TRBJ2-4
abundance: .
CDR3nt: TGTGCCAGTAGTATAGATAGAGGCGGGGGGAACATTCAGTACTTC
CDR3aa: CASSIDRGGGNIQYF

v_gene: TRBV9
d_gene: .
j_gene: TRBJ1-1
abundance: .
CDR3nt: TGTGCCAGCAGCGAGGGGAAGAGGACTGAAGCTTTCTTT
CDR3aa: CASSEGKRTEAFF

v_gene: TRBV5-1
d_gene: .
j_gene: TRBJ1-1
abundance: .
CDR3nt: TGCGCCAGCAGCTTGGAGGGGGTGGGGTCGGATCGAACTGAAGCTTTCTTT
CDR3aa: CASSLEGVGSDRTEAFF

v_gene: TRBV2
d_gene: TRBD2
j_gene: TRBJ2-3
abundance: .
CDR3nt: TGTGCCAGCCCTGGGGGTAGCGGGAGGGGCACAGATACGCAGTATTTT
CDR3aa: CASPGGSGRGTDTQYF

v_gene: TRBV5-4
d_gene: TRBD2
j_gene: TRBJ2-5
abundance: .
CDR3nt: TGTGCCAGCAGCGTGCTAGCGGGGGGGCTAGGAGAGACCCAGTACTTC
CDR3aa: CASSVLAGGLGETQYF

v_gene: TRBV28
d_gene: TRBD1
j_gene: TRBJ1-2
abundance: few
CDR3nt: TGTGCCAGCAGGGGGGACAGGGATGGCTACACCTTC
CDR3aa: CASRGDRDGYTF

v_gene: TRBV28
d_gene: TRBD1
j_gene: TRBJ2-7
abundance: .
CDR3nt: TGTGCCAGCAGTTCCCCTCGACAGGGAGTATACGAGCAGTACTTC
CDR3aa: CASSSPRQGVYEQYF

v_gene: TRBV5-1
d_gene: .
j_gene: TRBJ2-7
abundance: .
CDR3nt: TGCGCCAGCAGCCAGGGTATTGGCACGTCCTACGAGCAGTACTTC
CDR3aa: CASSQGIGTSYEQYF

v_gene: TRBV19
d_gene: .
j_gene: TRBJ2-3
abundance: .
CDR3nt: TGTGCCAGTAGTAGTCAGGGGCCCTCCACAGATACGCAGTATTTT
CDR3aa: CASSSQGPSTDTQYF

v_gene: TRBV4-1
d_gene: .
j_gene: TRBJ1-6
abundance: .
CDR3nt: TGCGCCAGCAATCAAGCTAGCAGGGGCAATTCACCCCTCCACTTT
CDR3aa: CASNQASRGNSPLHF

v_gene: TRBV27
d_gene: TRBD2
j_gene: TRBJ2-1
abundance: .
CDR3nt: TGTGCCAGCAGTTGGACTAGCGGGAGATCTGAGCAGTTCTTC
CDR3aa: CASSWTSGRSEQFF

v_gene: TRBV2
d_gene: .
j_gene: TRBJ1-6
abundance: .
CDR3nt: TGTGCCAGCAGAACCGACGGGAATTCACCCCTCCACTTT
CDR3aa: CASRTDGNSPLHF

v_gene: TRBV7-2
d_gene: TRBD2
j_gene: TRBJ2-1
abundance: few
CDR3nt: TGTGCCAGCAGGGTAGCTGGACTAGCGGGGGCGGGGAATGAGCAGTTCTTC
CDR3aa: CASRVAGLAGAGNEQFF

v_gene: TRBV10-3
d_gene: TRBD2
j_gene: TRBJ2-1
abundance: .
CDR3nt: TGTGCCATTTCCTCGACTAGCGGGGGGGCAGGCTCCTACAATGAGCAGTTCTTC
CDR3aa: CAISSTSGGAGSYNEQFF

v_gene: TRBV2
d_gene: .
j_gene: TRBJ1-1
abundance: .
CDR3nt: TGTGCCAGCACGGGGGAGGAGACTGAAGCTTTCTTT
CDR3aa: CASTGEETEAFF

v_gene: TRBV11-3
d_gene: TRBD1
j_gene: TRBJ2-7
abundance: .
CDR3nt: TGTGCCAGCAGCCAGGGACAGGGACAGTCCGAGCAGTACTTC
CDR3aa: CASSQGQGQSEQYF

v_gene: TRBV5-4
d_gene: TRBD1
j_gene: TRBJ2-1
abundance: .
CDR3nt: TGTGCCAGCAGCCGCGGGACAGGGAGCCACAATGAGCAGTTCTTC
CDR3aa: CASSRGTGSHNEQFF

v_gene: TRBV4-2
d_gene: TRBD1
j_gene: TRBJ1-6
abundance: .
CDR3nt: TGTGCCAGCAGCCAAGAACCCCAGGGGGCCTATTCACCCCTCCACTTT
CDR3aa: CASSQEPQGAYSPLHF

v_gene: TRBV19
d_gene: TRBD1
j_gene: TRBJ1-2
abundance: .
CDR3nt: TGTGCCAGTAGTTCCGGGACAGGGGTGGGCTACACCTTC
CDR3aa: CASSSGTGVGYTF

v_gene: TRBV5-1
d_gene: .
j_gene: TRBJ1-3
abundance: .
CDR3nt: TGCGCCAGCAGCTTGGGGTCAGGCTCTGGAAACACCATATATTTT
CDR3aa: CASSLGSGSGNTIYF

v_gene: TRBV4-1
d_gene: TRBD1
j_gene: TRBJ1-2
abundance: .
CDR3nt: TGCGCCAGCAGCCAGCAGGGGGCCTATGGCTACACCTTC
CDR3aa: CASSQQGAYGYTF

v_gene: TRBV18
d_gene: .
j_gene: TRBJ2-6
abundance: .
CDR3nt: TGTGCCAGTAGGGCAGGGGGGGCCAACGTCCTGACTTTC
CDR3aa: CASRAGGANVLTF

v_gene: TRBV28
d_gene: TRBD2
j_gene: TRBJ2-1
abundance: .
CDR3nt: TGTGCCACCGAGACCCGACTAGCGGGAGGGTACAATGAGCAGTTCTTC
CDR3aa: CATETRLAGGYNEQFF

v_gene: TRBV7-6
d_gene: TRBD1
j_gene: TRBJ1-3
abundance: few
CDR3nt: TGTGCCAGCAGCTTATCCACAGGGGGCTCTGGAAACACCATATATTTT
CDR3aa: CASSLSTGGSGNTIYF

v_gene: TRBV9
d_gene: .
j_gene: TRBJ1-1
abundance: .
CDR3nt: TGTGCCAGCAGCCGTGAGACAGTTAACACTGAAGCTTTCTTT
CDR3aa: CASSRETVNTEAFF

v_gene: TRBV27
d_gene: TRBD2
j_gene: TRBJ2-1
abundance: .
CDR3nt: TGTGCCAGCAGTCCAAGGACTAGTGGTAATGAGCAGTTCTTC
CDR3aa: CASSPRTSGNEQFF

v_gene: TRBV19
d_gene: TRBD1
j_gene: TRBJ1-1
abundance: .
CDR3nt: TGTGCCAGTATACAGGGGGCTGGGGGTGAAGCTTTCTTT
CDR3aa: CASIQGAGGEAFF

v_gene: TRBV6-5
d_gene: TRBD1
j_gene: TRBJ2-7
abundance: .
CDR3nt: TGTGCCAGCAGTTCTAGCACAGGGGGCGAGCAGTACTTC
CDR3aa: CASSSSTGGEQYF

v_gene: TRBV28
d_gene: .
j_gene: TRBJ1-2
abundance: .
CDR3nt: TGTGCCAGCAGCCCCCCCGGGAGAACAGGAGGCTACACCTTC
CDR3aa: CASSPPGRTGGYTF

v_gene: TRBV2
d_gene: .
j_gene: TRBJ2-4
abundance: .
CDR3nt: TGTGCCAGCAGTGTTACAGTAGCCAAAAACATTCAGTACTTC
CDR3aa: CASSVTVAKNIQYF

v_gene: TRBV28
d_gene: .
j_gene: TRBJ1-2
abundance: .
CDR3nt: TGTGCCAGCAGTTTAAGGAATACGGGGGACGGCTATGGCTACACCTTC
CDR3aa: CASSLRNTGDGYGYTF

v_gene: TRBV25-1
d_gene: TRBD1
j_gene: TRBJ1-2
abundance: few
CDR3nt: TGTGCCAGCAGTGATTTGGGACAGGGAAGTCCTAACTATGGCTACACCTTC
CDR3aa: CASSDLGQGSPNYGYTF

v_gene: TRBV10-3
d_gene: TRBD1
j_gene: TRBJ1-5
abundance: .
CDR3nt: TGTGCCATCAGTGAGCAGGGGGAAAACAATCAGCCCCAGCATTTT
CDR3aa: CAISEQGENNQPQHF

v_gene: TRBV7-9
d_gene: .
j_gene: TRBJ2-3
abundance: .
CDR3nt: TGTGCCAGCAGCGTAACAGGGAGCACAGATACGCAGTATTTT
CDR3aa: CASSVTGSTDTQYF

v_gene: TRBV7-7
d_gene: .
j_gene: TRBJ1-1
abundance: .
CDR3nt: TGTGCTAGCAGACAAATAGGGGGCACTGAAGCTTTCTTT
CDR3aa: CASRQIGGTEAFF

v_gene: TRBV6-5
d_gene: .
j_gene: TRBJ2-3
abundance: .
CDR3nt: TGTGCCAGCAGTTACGGGGGCGGCGGGACAGATACGCAGTATTTT
CDR3aa: CASSYGGGGTDTQYF